This passage covers 11 T cell receptor beta chains from one sample sequenced in a study. Profiling relied on immunoSEQ multiplex PCR, and the TCRdb table lists in-frame clones only, not all of them. There are 60,000 to 85,000 clones in the sample; about 94% occur only once, and 4% to 4.5% lies in the top ten. The specimen was PBMCs. Every receptor here comes from a man aged 35-49 years with rheumatoid arthritis.

The chain couples TRBV4-1 to TRBJ2-2, with 9 bases identical to TRBD1. Germline values: CDR1 MGHRA, CDR2 YSYEKL. The CDR3 is 17 residues long. After removal of 3 bases from V and 6 bases from J, the junction contained 11 bases not matched to a gene. The CDR3 sequence is CASSHPSGQGSSGELFF. The CDR3 coding sequence is TGCGCCAGCAGCCATCCCTCGGGACAGGGAAGTTCCGGGGAGCTGTTTTTT.

With respect to this clone: It is unclear where the CDR3 begins or ends on the DNA, so no DNA is shown, and the CDR3 is as TCRdb lists it. This specimen includes other DNA sequences encoding the same CDR3. The rearrangement uses TRBV28 and TRBJ2-7; the table's D gene call, TRBD2, was not cross checked with the DNA. The CDR3 is 14 amino acids in total, end residues counted. Germline assignment: CDR1 MDHEN and CDR2 SYDVKM. This chain's CDR3 is CASRVGSGIYEQYF.

The chain carries TRBV6-4 and TRBJ1-1; D ambiguous. Trimming cost V 4 bases and J 7 bases, with 19 bases left between them. The germline gives CDR1 MRHNA, CDR2 SNTAGT. The CDR3 is 15 amino acids. The CDR3 DNA follows: TGTGCCAGCAGTGGGTACTCGGTGAACAACTTTGAAGCTTTCTTT. Its translation: CASSGYSVNNFEAFF.

This sequence joins TRBV10-3 and TRBJ2-1; 10 bases match TRBD1. Germline V gene data show CDR1 as ENHRY and CDR2 as SYGVKD. J was trimmed by 8 bases and V by 8 bases; bases with no gene match: 12. The CDR3 consists of 15 residues. Written as DNA, the CDR3 is TGTGCCATCTCGGCGGGTGGGACAGGGGAGGATGAGCAGTTCTTC. Amino acid sequence: CAISAGGTGEDEQFF.

Here the CDR3 DNA reads TGTGCCAGCAGCGCTGGGAAAGAGCTGCCGGGGGGAGAGCAGTTCTTC. It is translated as CASSAGKELPGGEQFF. The chain uses TRBV3-1 (or the pseudogene TRBV3-2) and TRBJ2-1, with 7 bases identical to TRBD2. This CDR3 has 16 residues. CDR1 and CDR2 (germline): LGHDT, YNNKEL (reference sequence). V shed 5 bases and J 10 bases; nucleotides not matched to a gene: 17.

The rearrangement joins TRBV18 to TRBJ2-2; a possible D gene is TRBD1 (5 bases). The V end lost 3 bases, the J end lost 0 bases, and 17 bases lay between the germline ends. Germline values: CDR1 KGHSH, CDR2 LQKENI. The CDR3 sequence is 18 residues long. This CDR3 reads CASSPVHRSAANTGELFF. DNA of the CDR3: TGTGCCAGCTCACCCGTCCACAGGTCTGCCGCGAACACCGGGGAGCTGTTTTTT.

This chain connects TRBV7-2 to TRBJ1-1, with unresolved D. This CDR3 has 15 residues. Germline V CDR1 and CDR2: SGHTA, FQGNSA. Trimming removed 1 base from V and 0 bases from J, with 9 bases in between. In DNA, the CDR3 is TGTGCCAGCAGCTTAGTCGCGCAGATGAACACTGAAGCTTTCTTT. Protein sequence: CASSLVAQMNTEAFF. The entire variable domain, with the rest obtained from reference TRBV7-2 and TRBJ1-1, is as follows: GAGVSQSPSNKVTEKGKDVELRCDPISGHTALYWYRQSLGQGLEFLIYFQGNSAPDKSGLPSDRFSAERTGGSVSTLTIQRTQQEDSAVYLCASSLVAQMNTEAFFGQGTRLTVV.

V usage is TRBV30 and J usage is TRBJ2-7; the D is unclear. From germline, CDR1 is GTSNPN and CDR2 SVGIG (reference sequence). Trimming shortened V by 7 bases and J by 0 bases, and 16 bases separated the two germline ends. This CDR3 is built from 14 residues. The CDR3 protein is CASSGWSSSYEQYF. The CDR3 DNA sequence: TGTGCCTCCTCTGGGTGGTCGAGCTCCTACGAGCAGTACTTC.

The rearrangement links TRBV5-6 to TRBJ1-6, with 11 bases aligning to TRBD1. This CDR3 spans 16 amino acids. J gave up 10 bases and V 3 bases, and 9 bases lay outside the gene matches. CDR1 is SGHDT and CDR2 is YYEEEE in the germline V gene. CDR3 in amino acids: CASSSRYWTGGSPLHF. The DNA of the CDR3 is TGTGCCAGCAGCTCAAGATATTGGACAGGGGGCTCACCCCTCCACTTT.

This clone came up once. The chain couples TRBV5-8 to TRBJ1-5; 7 bases agree with TRBD1. The CDR3 sequence is 18 residues long. V shed 4 bases and J 0 bases; nucleotides not matched to a gene: 13. Per the germline V gene, CDR1 is SGHTS and CDR2 is YDEGEE. The CDR3 region has the DNA TGTGCCAGCAGCCAGAGGGGGCGGGGGGGTTCTAGCAATCAGCCCCAGCATTTT. This sequence encodes CASSQRGRGGSSNQPQHF.

The chain links TRBV2 to TRBJ1-2; 8 positions agree with TRBD1. The V gene end was trimmed by 5 bases and the J gene end by 4 bases; junction bases not matched to a gene: 12. The CDR3 spans 16 residues. Germline CDR1 SNHLY, CDR2 FYNNEI. This CDR3 reads CASSTEGTGQSYGYTF. Written as DNA, the CDR3 is TGTGCCAGCAGTACGGAAGGGACAGGTCAATCCTATGGCTACACCTTC.